This TCR beta chain was captured in a study of cytomegalovirus exposure and HLA in healthy donors. The PCR was carried out with 60 Vbeta primers and 13 Jbeta primers. The repertoire was sequenced with immunoSEQ multiplex PCR; TCRdb's copy has only in-frame clones and lacks some. The sample has 100,000 to 150,000 clones, roughly 77% seen once. V was clipped by 2 bases and J by 2 bases; unmatched bases: 18. Germline V gene lookup returns CDR1 SGHTA and CDR2 FQGNSA. The CDR3 spans 19 residues. The TCR sequence derives from a woman in her forties in good health and CMV-seropositive. V and J are TRBV7-2 and TRBJ2-7, with 7 positions matching TRBD1. Input material: PBMCs. CDR3 protein: CASSLRGEETGLFPYEQYF. Written as DNA, the CDR3 is TGTGCCAGCAGCTTACGGGGCGAAGAGACAGGGTTATTTCCCTACGAGCAGTACTTC.